Listed below are T cell receptor beta chains from one sample, sequenced in a study of blood T cell repertoires in COVID-19. Sequencing was performed with immunoSEQ multiplex PCR; in TCRdb, only in-frame clones are kept and a portion is missing. The sample carries 330,000 or so clones, approximately 89% recorded once. The sample comprised PBMCs or T cells enriched from blood (not recorded which). Every receptor here comes from a man aged 40-49 years in a cohort exposed to, infected with or recovered from COVID-19 (not recorded which). Each CDR3 is given without its conserved first and last residue. Each record gives: V gene, CDR3 protein.

V gene: TRBV18; CDR3 protein: ASSPTVIQETQY
V gene: TRBV7-9; CDR3 protein: ASSLRLAGAADTQY
V gene: TRBV5-1; CDR3 protein: ASSITGDTEAF
V gene: TRBV12-5; CDR3 protein: ASGSGLSPLH
V gene: TRBV24-1; CDR3 protein: ATSDARLNTGELF
V gene: TRBV25-1; CDR3 protein: ASSDGGDIGELF
V gene: TRBV7-9; CDR3 protein: ASSRAGEAYEQY
V gene: TRBV9; CDR3 protein: ASSSSSGERYGYT
V gene: TRBV9; CDR3 protein: ASSVGGRLSYNEQF
V gene: TRBV11-2; CDR3 protein: ASSLPGLAAAKNIQY
V gene: TRBV11-2; CDR3 protein: ASSLDRARGDEQY
V gene: TRBV1; CDR3 protein: TSSQDPRSWAAYEQY
V gene: TRBV10-1; CDR3 protein: ASSAYGLAGVNNEQF
V gene: TRBV19; CDR3 protein: ASSIPGTGSYNEQF
V gene: TRBV2; CDR3 protein: ASTQGVVPGANVLT
V gene: TRBV19; CDR3 protein: ASMRQGAWGYT
V gene: TRBV10-3; CDR3 protein: AISERSTLAKNIQY
V gene: TRBV3-1/TRBV3-2; CDR3 protein: ASSQYYEQY
V gene: TRBV5-6; CDR3 protein: ASSFTGTDGYT
V gene: TRBV30; CDR3 protein: AWQLAGLYNEQF
V gene: TRBV6-5; CDR3 protein: ASSYADRGSGNTIY
V gene: TRBV3-1/TRBV3-2; CDR3 protein: ASSQGTSGSLRTDTQY
V gene: TRBV28; CDR3 protein: ASSSLGSLNTEAF
V gene: TRBV19; CDR3 protein: ASSTRSGLAGFNEQF
V gene: TRBV5-1; CDR3 protein: ASSFQGPTGRGNTIY
V gene: TRBV6-5; CDR3 protein: ASIEGTGGTGELF
V gene: TRBV10-3; CDR3 protein: AISARVSTEPTNYGYT